A selection of T cell receptor beta chains follows, all from one sample in a study of human T cells and chemical hapten exposure. TCRdb analysed the RACE reads with MiXCR anew, one entry per CDR3 protein. Of about 80,000 distinct CDR3 sequences detected, around 15% appear once; the ten largest clones hold approximately 4.6%. Specimen: whole blood, collected in connection with sensitization to the hapten diphenylcyclopropenone (DPC). These TCRs come from a woman between 50 and 59 years old with alopecia areata. Some clones in this sample may be carry-over from other donors' samples. Both conserved end residues are part of each CDR3. D genes are given only for firm matches. Size values are once, few and many counts, or a class for expanded clones, and some rows have none.

d_call,j_call,v_call,cdr3_length,clone_size,cdr3_aa,cdr3_nt
TRBD1,TRBJ2-1,TRBV11-3,15,.,CASSPRDRGRNEQFF,TGTGCCAGCAGCCCCCGGGACAGGGGGCGAAATGAGCAGTTCTTC
TRBD1,TRBJ1-1,TRBV5-5,14,few,CASSAGQGYTEAFF,TGTGCCAGCAGCGCCGGACAGGGGTACACTGAAGCTTTCTTT
.,TRBJ1-1,TRBV20-1,13,few,CSARVQTNTEAFF,TGCAGTGCTAGAGTTCAGACGAACACTGAAGCTTTCTTT
.,TRBJ2-6,TRBV11-2,14,medium-sized,CASSLDRGANVLTF,TGTGCCAGCAGCTTAGACAGGGGGGCCAACGTCCTGACTTTC
.,TRBJ2-4,TRBV11-2,16,few,CASSPIQGRAKNIQYF,TGTGCCAGCAGCCCGATACAGGGACGGGCCAAAAACATTCAGTACTTC
.,TRBJ2-7,TRBV19,14,.,CASSTRLSSYEQYF,TGTGCCAGTAGTACCCGACTGAGCTCCTACGAGCAGTACTTC
.,TRBJ1-1,TRBV7-2,14,.,CASSLSGGNTEAFF,TGTGCCAGCAGCTTATCAGGAGGGAACACTGAAGCTTTCTTT
TRBD1,TRBJ2-4,TRBV6-5,19,few,CASSYSYRSGRGTRDIQYF,TGTGCCAGCAGTTACTCTTACCGTTCGGGCAGGGGGACGAGGGACATTCAGTACTTC
.,TRBJ2-5,TRBV18,11,few,CASSTQETQYF,TGTGCCAGCTCCACCCAAGAGACCCAGTACTTC
.,TRBJ2-2,TRBV4-1,14,many,CASSQAANTGELFF,TGCGCCAGCAGCCAAGCTGCGAACACCGGGGAGCTGTTTTTT
TRBD2,TRBJ2-7,TRBV20-1,15,.,CSATGMRGNSYEQYF,TGCAGTGCCACGGGGATGCGGGGGAACTCCTACGAGCAGTACTTC
TRBD1,TRBJ2-3,TRBV20-1,15,few,CSADRTGGRADTQYF,TGCAGTGCTGACCGGACAGGGGGTCGTGCAGATACGCAGTATTTT
.,TRBJ2-1,TRBV27,16,few,CASSLLRGGSYNEQFF,TGTGCCAGCAGTTTATTACGGGGAGGCTCCTACAATGAGCAGTTCTTC
.,TRBJ1-1,TRBV7-6,14,few,CASSSTHGGTEAFF,TGTGCCAGCAGCTCCACGCATGGGGGCACTGAAGCTTTCTTT
.,TRBJ1-5,TRBV30,13,.,CAWSVTASQPQHF,TGTGCCTGGAGTGTCACGGCATCTCAGCCCCAGCATTTT
TRBD1,TRBJ2-5,TRBV13,17,few,CASSEKQDRARGETQYF,TGTGCCAGCAGCGAAAAGCAGGACAGGGCCCGAGGAGAGACCCAGTACTTC
.,TRBJ1-1,TRBV5-1,13,few,CASSVQGNTEAFF,TGCGCCAGCAGTGTCCAGGGGAACACTGAAGCTTTCTTT
.,TRBJ2-2,TRBV29-1,16,.,CSVLFGARQVTGELFF,TGCAGCGTCCTCTTTGGGGCCAGACAGGTTACCGGGGAGCTGTTTTTT
.,TRBJ2-7,TRBV20-1,11,few,CSATMDDEQYF,TGCAGTGCTACAATGGATGACGAGCAGTACTTC
TRBD2,TRBJ2-5,TRBV7-8,16,many,CASSLVALAGQETQYF,TGTGCCAGCAGCTTAGTTGCGCTAGCGGGTCAAGAGACCCAGTACTTC
.,TRBJ2-7,TRBV4-2,14,.,CASSQGGISYEQYF,TGTGCCAGCAGCCAAGGAGGGATCTCCTACGAGCAGTACTTC
.,TRBJ2-7,TRBV29-1,12,.,CSVTGISSEQYF,TGCAGCGTTACCGGGATTTCTTCCGAGCAGTACTTC
.,TRBJ1-1,TRBV28,14,few,CASSYPWGNTEAFF,TGTGCCAGCAGTTACCCCTGGGGGAACACTGAAGCTTTCTTT
.,TRBJ2-5,TRBV27,14,.,CASSTLGPRETQYF,TGTGCCAGCAGTACTCTTGGCCCGAGAGAGACCCAGTACTTC
TRBD2,TRBJ2-3,TRBV4-3,17,few,CASSLLTSGASTDTQYF,TGCGCCAGCAGCCTACTGACAAGCGGGGCTAGCACAGATACGCAGTATTTT
TRBD1,TRBJ1-5,TRBV4-1,20,.,CASSQDPQGAFLYSNQPQHF,TGCGCCAGCAGCCAAGATCCCCAGGGGGCCTTTCTATATAGCAATCAGCCCCAGCATTTT
TRBD2,TRBJ2-7,TRBV7-9,16,.,CASSGTSGNALYEQYF,TGTGCCAGCAGCGGAACTAGCGGGAACGCTCTCTACGAGCAGTACTTC
TRBD2,TRBJ2-1,TRBV3-1,17,.,CASSQPSGRARNNEQFF,TGTGCCAGCAGCCAACCTAGCGGGAGGGCCCGTAACAATGAGCAGTTCTTC
.,TRBJ2-7,TRBV20-1,12,.,CSASVPSYEQYF,TGCAGTGCTAGCGTCCCGTCCTACGAGCAGTACTTC
.,TRBJ2-1,TRBV3-1,15,many,CASSPPQAVPTEQFF,TGTGCCAGCAGCCCGCCTCAGGCAGTGCCAACTGAGCAGTTCTTC
TRBD2,TRBJ2-7,TRBV7-2,15,.,CASSLVSGGTYEQYF,TGTGCCAGCAGCTTAGTTAGCGGGGGTACCTACGAGCAGTACTTC
TRBD2,TRBJ2-1,TRBV6-4,15,.,CASSVGLADYNEQFF,TGTGCCAGCAGTGTGGGACTAGCGGACTACAATGAGCAGTTCTTC
.,TRBJ2-5,TRBV7-6,14,medium-sized,CASSPAWGPETQYF,TGTGCCAGCAGCCCCGCATGGGGGCCGGAGACCCAGTACTTC
.,TRBJ2-5,TRBV21-1,13,.,CASSKVLGKTQYF,TGTGCCAGCAGCAAAGTCCTCGGTAAGACCCAGTACTTC
.,TRBJ2-5,TRBV5-1,13,.,CASSLTGLETQYF,TGCGCCAGCAGCTTGACAGGGTTGGAGACCCAGTACTTC
TRBD2,TRBJ2-1,TRBV20-1,14,few,CSARLAGGGFEQFF,TGCAGTGCGCGACTAGCGGGAGGAGGTTTTGAGCAGTTCTTC
TRBD1,TRBJ2-1,TRBV29-1,14,once,CSVTDRGRKNEQFF,TGCAGCGTGACTGACAGGGGGCGAAAAAATGAGCAGTTCTTC
.,TRBJ1-1,TRBV4-2,14,.,CASSQGDVDTEAFF,TGTGCCAGCAGCCAAGGTGATGTAGACACTGAAGCTTTCTTT
.,TRBJ1-1,TRBV12-2,12,few,CAGTGENTEAFF,TGTGCAGGGACAGGGGAAAACACTGAAGCTTTCTTT
.,TRBJ2-5,TRBV12-3/TRBV12-4,14,many,CASSARNFQETQYF,TGTGCCAGCAGTGCCAGAAATTTCCAAGAGACCCAGTACTTC
TRBD1,TRBJ2-7,TRBV6-2/TRBV6-3,13,few,CASSSDRVYEQYF,TGTGCCAGCAGTTCGGACAGGGTCTACGAGCAGTACTTC
.,TRBJ1-2,TRBV9,13,many,CASSVVAGTSYTF,TGTGCCAGCAGCGTAGTGGCGGGGACGAGCTACACCTTC
TRBD1,TRBJ2-6,TRBV4-2,17,.,CASSQDGDSSGANVLTF,TGTGCCAGCAGCCAAGATGGGGACAGCTCTGGGGCCAACGTCCTGACTTTC
TRBD2,TRBJ2-1,TRBV9,15,once,CASSTRTSAYNEQFF,TGTGCCAGCAGCACCCGGACTAGCGCATACAATGAGCAGTTCTTC
.,TRBJ2-4,TRBV12-3/TRBV12-4,16,.,CASTRQGSVAKNIQYF,TGTGCCAGCACCCGCCAGGGGTCAGTAGCCAAAAACATTCAGTACTTC
TRBD1,TRBJ2-3,TRBV2,14,.,CASRTGGDSDTQYF,TGTGCCAGCAGAACAGGGGGCGACTCAGATACGCAGTATTTT
TRBD2,TRBJ2-1,TRBV6-1,16,.,CASSSQKTSSGSEQFF,TGTGCCAGCAGCTCTCAGAAGACAAGTAGCGGGAGTGAGCAGTTCTTC
.,TRBJ2-5,TRBV20-1,15,.,CSAEPHRLVRETQYF,TGCAGTGCTGAACCGCACCGACTAGTAAGGGAGACCCAGTACTTC
.,TRBJ1-1,TRBV5-1,16,.,CASSFGDKGWDTEAFF,TGCGCCAGCAGCTTCGGGGATAAAGGGTGGGACACTGAAGCTTTCTTT
.,TRBJ1-1,TRBV12-3/TRBV12-4,13,.,CASSNRVNTEAFF,TGTGCCAGCAGTAACAGGGTGAACACTGAAGCTTTCTTT
.,TRBJ1-5,TRBV3-1,13,many,CASSQAVGQPQHF,TGTGCCAGCAGCCAAGCTGTTGGTCAGCCCCAGCATTTT
.,TRBJ1-1,TRBV4-3,13,.,CASSPGTLPGAFF,TGCGCCAGCAGCCCGGGGACTCTACCGGGGGCTTTCTTT
TRBD2,TRBJ2-1,TRBV2,13,.,CASRPSGANEQFF,TGTGCCAGCAGGCCTAGCGGGGCGAATGAGCAGTTCTTC
.,TRBJ1-5,TRBV3-1,12,.,CASSFRSQPQHF,TGTGCCAGCAGCTTCCGGAGCCAGCCCCAGCATTTT
.,TRBJ2-2,TRBV10-2,10,many,CASSDGELFF,TGCGCCAGCAGTGACGGGGAGCTGTTTTTT
.,TRBJ2-7,TRBV28,14,few,CASSLNGPTYEQYF,TGTGCCAGCAGTTTAAATGGCCCCACCTACGAGCAGTACTTC
.,TRBJ1-5,TRBV4-3,17,.,CASSQDLQVNSNQPQHF,TGCGCCAGCAGCCAAGATCTTCAGGTGAATAGCAATCAGCCCCAGCATTTT
.,TRBJ2-3,TRBV24-1,13,.,CATSDYGQDTQYF,TGTGCCACCAGTGATTATGGGCAAGATACGCAGTATTTT
.,TRBJ1-6,TRBV28,12,many,CASSLGNSPLHF,TGTGCCAGCAGTTTAGGCAATTCACCCCTCCACTTT